The next 17 T cell receptor beta chains were all read from a single sample in a study of blood T cell repertoires in COVID-19. TCRdb keeps only in-frame clones here, not all; method: immunoSEQ multiplex PCR. The sample includes roughly 43,000 clones, about 89% of them seen just once. The sample was peripheral blood. The receptors were sampled from a human donor in a cohort sampled during active COVID-19.

The chain has TRBV6-5 and TRBJ2-7, with 12 bases that match TRBD2. The CDR3 extends over 15 amino acids. CDR1 MNHEY and CDR2 SVGAGI come from the germline V gene. Losses at the gene ends were 7 bases for V and 3 bases for J; bases not matched to a gene: 7. The CDR3 nucleotides read TGTGCCAGCATCGCTATGACTAGCGGGAGCTACGAGCAGTACTTC. This encodes CASIAMTSGSYEQYF.

V and J are TRBV19 and TRBJ2-1; 14 bases agree with TRBD2. The CDR3 is 16 amino acids. Trimming removed 9 bases from V and 7 bases from J; junction bases left unmatched: 11. From germline, CDR1 is LNHDA and CDR2 SQIVND (reference sequence). Written as DNA, the CDR3 is TGTGCCAGCCAACCGATAGGGACTAGCGGGAGTAATGAGCAGTTCTTC. This encodes CASQPIGTSGSNEQFF.

The gene calls are TRBV7-9 and TRBJ2-5; D is possibly TRBD2 (5 bases). Trimming pared 1 base from V and 2 bases from J, leaving 17 bases between. In germline, CDR1 is SEHNR, CDR2 FQNEAQ (reference sequence). The CDR3 extends over 17 amino acids. The CDR3 here is CASSLGLQSGLQETQYF. The CDR3 region has the DNA TGTGCCAGCAGCTTAGGACTCCAAAGCGGCCTTCAAGAGACCCAGTACTTC. The full variable domain, in which reference TRBV7-9 and TRBJ2-5 provide the parts outside the CDR3, is DTGVSQNPRHKITKRGQNVTFRCDPISEHNRLYWYRQTLGQGPEFLTYFQNEAQLEKSRLLSDRFSAERPKGSFSTLEIQRTEQGDSAMYLCASSLGLQSGLQETQYFGPGTRLLVL.

The CDR3 spells CASSTSLQPQHF. Written as DNA, the CDR3 is TGTGCCAGCAGTACTTCCCTTCAGCCCCAGCATTTT. This rearrangement joins TRBV6-2 or TRBV6-3 to TRBJ1-5; D is unclear. Germline V lookup: CDR1 MNHEY, CDR2 SVGEGT. This CDR3 contains 12 residues. The germline V and J ends were trimmed by 5 bases and 6 bases, with 8 bases remaining between them.

The gene calls are TRBV6-6 and TRBJ2-1; no definite D call. The V gene lost 7 bases and the J gene lost 8 bases, with 9 bases spanning the gap. Germline V CDR1 and CDR2: MNHNY, SVGAGI (reference sequence). This CDR3 is 11 amino acids long. The CDR3 nucleotides read TGTGCCAGCAAAGAAGGAGATGAGCAGTTCTTC. Protein: CASKEGDEQFF.

The V and J genes are TRBV6-5 and TRBJ2-2; tentatively, D is TRBD2 (5 bases). The CDR3 has 14 amino acids. V shed 7 bases and J shed 5 bases, with 14 bases lying between them. CDR1 MNHEY and CDR2 SVGAGI come from the germline V gene. CDR3 DNA: TGTGCCAGCACCAGGACCTCGGGAACCGGGGAGCTGTTTTTT. This encodes CASTRTSGTGELFF.

The V gene is TRBV10-2, the J gene TRBJ2-7; tentatively, D is TRBD1 (6 bases). This CDR3 region has 14 residues. V lost 6 bases to trimming and J lost 2 bases, with 14 bases between them. The germline V gene encodes CDR1 WSHSY and CDR2 SAAADI. CDR3 nucleotide sequence: TGCGCCAGCAGCCTAACGGGACATACCTACGAGCAGTACTTC. Amino acids: CASSLTGHTYEQYF.

V is TRBV7-9 and J is TRBJ2-6; 11 bases agree with TRBD1. The V segment lost 7 bases and the J segment 2 bases; nucleotides outside the gene matches: 10. From germline, CDR1 is SEHNR and CDR2 FQNEAQ (reference sequence). The CDR3 covers 18 residues. The DNA for the CDR3 is TGTGCCAGCACCCGCCTCCGGGACAGGGGGGCTGGGGCCAACGTCCTGACTTTC. Its translation: CASTRLRDRGAGANVLTF.

The V and J genes are TRBV6-2 or TRBV6-3 and TRBJ2-7; 9 bases line up with TRBD2. The CDR3 is 15 amino acids. Looked up from germline, CDR1 is MNHEY and CDR2 is SVGEGT. Trimming removed 5 bases from V and 3 bases from J; junction bases left unmatched: 8. In nucleotides, the CDR3 is TGTGCCAGCAGTGACCTAGCGGGAATAGACTACGAGCAGTACTTC. Encoded protein: CASSDLAGIDYEQYF.

J is TRBJ2-7 and V is TRBV27; 7 bases agree with TRBD2. The CDR3 runs 15 residues. Losses at the gene ends were 5 bases for V and 3 bases for J; bases not matched to a gene: 10. CDR1 MNHEY and CDR2 SMNVEV come from the germline V gene (reference sequence). CDR3 sequence: CASSTRREGNYEQYF. The CDR3 nucleotides read TGTGCCAGCAGTACACGCAGGGAGGGCAACTACGAGCAGTACTTC.

The genes are TRBV7-9 and TRBJ2-7, with no clear D. CDR1 is SEHNR, CDR2 FQNEAQ, per germline (reference sequence). The CDR3 has 12 residues. V dropped 2 bases and J dropped 4 bases, with 6 bases sitting between them. CDR3 sequence (DNA): TGTGCCAGCAGCTTATCGGGTTACGAGCAGTACTTC. The encoded protein is CASSLSGYEQYF.

The chain has TRBV15 and TRBJ2-2, with 8 positions matching TRBD2. Losses at the gene ends were 3 bases for V and 0 bases for J; bases not matched to a gene: 3. The CDR3 has 16 residues. CDR1 and CDR2 from the germline V gene are LNHNV and YYDKDF (reference sequence). The CDR3 nucleotides are TGTGCCACCAGCAGTGTTAGCGGGACGAACACCGGGGAGCTGTTTTTT. Translation: CATSSVSGTNTGELFF.

A single count supports this clone. The V and J genes are TRBV6-5 and TRBJ2-1; D might be TRBD1 (5 bases). The CDR3 is 12 amino acids. Germline loops: CDR1 MNHEY, CDR2 SVGAGI. The V end lost 6 bases, the J end lost 8 bases, and 11 bases lay between the germline ends. As DNA, the CDR3 is TGTGCCAGCAGCCCAAGGGGCGATGAGCAGTTCTTC. It specifies CASSPRGDEQFF.

The rearrangement links TRBV7-9 to TRBJ2-1; 10 positions match TRBD2. V lost 1 base to trimming and J lost 4 bases; unmatched junction nucleotides: 4. Germline values: CDR1 SEHNR, CDR2 FQNEAQ (reference sequence). The CDR3 extends over 16 amino acids. The CDR3 reads CASSLGPSGGYNEQFF. The CDR3 bases are TGTGCCAGCAGCTTAGGTCCTAGCGGGGGATACAATGAGCAGTTCTTC.

This rearrangement joins TRBV7-9 to TRBJ2-1, with a weak D call TRBD1 (5 bases). Trimming stripped 5 bases from V and 3 bases from J, with 20 bases between. The CDR3 contains 17 residues. CDR1 is SEHNR and CDR2 is FQNEAQ in the germline V gene (reference sequence). The CDR3 sequence: CASSQILTDPIYNEQFF. CDR3 in DNA: TGTGCCAGCAGCCAGATTCTGACAGACCCGATCTACAATGAGCAGTTCTTC.

J is TRBJ1-1 and V is TRBV7-9; 8 nucleotides align to TRBD1. CDR3 length equals 15 residues. Per germline, CDR1 SEHNR and CDR2 FQNEAQ (reference sequence). V shed 4 bases, J shed 0 bases, and the junction held 4 bases outside the gene matches. The DNA for the CDR3 is TGTGCCAGCAGCTCGGGACAGGCGATGAACACTGAAGCTTTCTTT. This translates into CASSSGQAMNTEAFF.

This clone was counted a single time. This sequence joins TRBV7-9 and TRBJ2-5; possibly TRBD1 for D (5 bases). This CDR3 is 12 amino acids long. In germline, CDR1 is SEHNR, CDR2 FQNEAQ (reference sequence). With 8 bases removed from V and 4 bases from J, the gap between germline ends came to 11 bases. CDR3 amino acids: CASGVGVETQYF. CDR3 in DNA: TGTGCCAGCGGGGTAGGGGTAGAGACCCAGTACTTC.